This T cell receptor beta chain came from a study of T-cell memory formation after mild COVID-19. Across the whole study: TCR clusters were mostly donor specific.

This clonotype has a count of ten or more. Its antigen is unknown. V lost 2 bases and J lost 5, with 1 base in between. The CDR3 length is 10 residues. Study conclusions and caveats: Whether day 37 second-wave clones are SARS-CoV-2-specific was not confirmed. Day 15 to 85 contracting clones showed balanced CD4/CD8; day 15 to 37 expanders favored CD4+. Detection of some responders pre-infection suggested pre-existing cross-reactive memory T cells participated.

TCRdb itself ran the 5' RACE reads through MiXCR, one entry per CDR3 protein. The table has approximately 490,000 distinct CDR3 sequences, roughly 20% seen once. The origin of this receptor is an adult woman who had mild COVID-19 (a few samples of this study predate the infection). Cell type and time point are not known. The sequencing sample was made of PBMCs or a T cell subset sorted from them (not recorded which). The chain has TRBV12-3 or TRBV12-4 and TRBJ2-7; D is undetermined. Written as DNA, the CDR3 is TGTGCCAGCAGTTTACACGAGCAGTACTTC. This translates into CASSLHEQYF.